This entry describes one T cell receptor beta chain. The target antigen is unknown. Resections took place in Japan or China from 2014 to 2017. The table came from immunoSEQ multiplex PCR; TCRdb's copy has only in-frame clones and leaves some out. The table shows 8,000 or so clones, with about 78% occurring only once. The record originates from a study of immune evolution from preneoplasia to lung adenocarcinoma. Study-wide background: HLA loss of heterozygosity: 5.5% to 8.5% AIS, about 15% MIA, around 35% ADC, none AAH.

General study results and limits: Clonality was highest in normal lung, lower in later-stage lesions apparently. From normal lung to invasive adenocarcinoma, top clone frequencies appeared to decrease.

The junction had 9 bases not matched to a gene; V was cut back by 5 bases and J by 5 bases. CDR1 MNHNY and CDR2 SVGAGI come from the germline V gene (reference sequence). CDR3 length: 15 amino acids. The TCR originated in a donor aged 70 or over with lung adenocarcinoma. This chain uses TRBV6-6 with TRBJ1-2; 9 nucleotides agree with TRBD1. Sequencing was performed on FFPE minimally invasive lung adenocarcinoma tissue. The CDR3 nucleotides are TGTGCCAGCAGTCCACGTACAGGGGGCAAATATGGCTACACCTTC. This codes for CASSPRTGGKYGYTF.